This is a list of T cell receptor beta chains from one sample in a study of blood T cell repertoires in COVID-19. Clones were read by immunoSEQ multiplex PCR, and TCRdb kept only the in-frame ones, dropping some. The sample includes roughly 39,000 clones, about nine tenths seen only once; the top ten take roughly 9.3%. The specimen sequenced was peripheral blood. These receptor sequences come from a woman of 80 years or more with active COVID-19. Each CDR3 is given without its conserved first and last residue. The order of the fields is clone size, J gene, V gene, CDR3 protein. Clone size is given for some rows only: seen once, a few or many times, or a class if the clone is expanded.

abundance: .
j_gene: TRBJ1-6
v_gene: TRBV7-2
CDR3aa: ASSLELNSPLH

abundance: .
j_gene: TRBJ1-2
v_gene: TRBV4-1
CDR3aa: ASSQVEGEVYGYT

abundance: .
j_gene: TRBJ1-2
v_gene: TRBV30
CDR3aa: AWSVFGGQVYGYT

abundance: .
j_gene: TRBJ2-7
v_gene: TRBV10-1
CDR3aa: ASSSASGHEQY

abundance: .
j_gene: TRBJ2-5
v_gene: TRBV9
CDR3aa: ASSSRTGEEETQY

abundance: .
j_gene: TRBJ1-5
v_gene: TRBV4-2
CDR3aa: ASSQAAARDQPQH

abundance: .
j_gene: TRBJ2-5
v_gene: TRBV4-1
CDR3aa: ASSDSSRGEETQY

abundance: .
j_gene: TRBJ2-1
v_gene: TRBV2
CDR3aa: ASRETGSSYNEQF

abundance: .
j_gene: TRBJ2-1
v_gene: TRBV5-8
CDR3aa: ASSYLRGSSYNEQF

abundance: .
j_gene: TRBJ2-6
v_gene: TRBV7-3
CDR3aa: ASGTGGGANVLT

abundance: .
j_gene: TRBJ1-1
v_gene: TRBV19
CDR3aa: ASSIRQNTEAF

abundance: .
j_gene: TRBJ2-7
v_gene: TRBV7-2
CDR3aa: ASSQPVSPYEQY

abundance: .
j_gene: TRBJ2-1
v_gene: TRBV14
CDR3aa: ASSHMTSGGPYNEQF

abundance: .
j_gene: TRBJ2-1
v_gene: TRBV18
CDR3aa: ASSPGGQLNEQF

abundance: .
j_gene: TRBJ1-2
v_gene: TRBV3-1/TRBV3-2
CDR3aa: ASSPQGQYGYT

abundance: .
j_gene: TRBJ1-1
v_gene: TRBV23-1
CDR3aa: ASSPSLRTGKTEAF

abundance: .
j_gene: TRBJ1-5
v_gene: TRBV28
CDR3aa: ASLTNPNQPQH

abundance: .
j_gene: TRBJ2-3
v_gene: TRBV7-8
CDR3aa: ASSPARTSGGTQY

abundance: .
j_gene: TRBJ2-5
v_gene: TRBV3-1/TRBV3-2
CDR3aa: ASSQGKGGVETQY

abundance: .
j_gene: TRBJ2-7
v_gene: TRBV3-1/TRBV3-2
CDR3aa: ASSYRDRNYEQY

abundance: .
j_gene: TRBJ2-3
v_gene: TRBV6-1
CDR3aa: ASSESLGQGTDTQY

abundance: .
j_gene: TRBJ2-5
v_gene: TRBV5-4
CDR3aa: ASSLRGTGRETQY

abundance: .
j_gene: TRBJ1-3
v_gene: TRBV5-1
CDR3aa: ASSGGQSSGNTIY

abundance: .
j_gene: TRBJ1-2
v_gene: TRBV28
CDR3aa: ASSPQGLGNYGYT

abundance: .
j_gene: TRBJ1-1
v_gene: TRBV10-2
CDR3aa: ASSERATNTEAF

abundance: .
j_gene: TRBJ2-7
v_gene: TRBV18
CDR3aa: ASSDGQGALEQY

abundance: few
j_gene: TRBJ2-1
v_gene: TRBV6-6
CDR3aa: ASSGTSSGGENEQF

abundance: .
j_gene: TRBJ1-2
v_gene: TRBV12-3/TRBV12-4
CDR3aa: ASSSDRVYGYT

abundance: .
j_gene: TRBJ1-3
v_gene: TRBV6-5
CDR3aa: ASSPPGDTIY

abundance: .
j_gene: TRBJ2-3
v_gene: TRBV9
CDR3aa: ASSGRDRESDTQY

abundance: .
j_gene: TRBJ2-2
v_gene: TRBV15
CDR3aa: ATSRDPGTGELF

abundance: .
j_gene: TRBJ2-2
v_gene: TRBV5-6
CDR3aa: ASSSGSKRPGELF

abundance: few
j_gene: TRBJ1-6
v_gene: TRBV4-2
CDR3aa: ASRELGGRALH

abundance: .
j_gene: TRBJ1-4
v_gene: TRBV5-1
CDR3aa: ASSLGQGREKLF

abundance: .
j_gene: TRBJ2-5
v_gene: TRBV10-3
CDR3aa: AISESSGTRETQY

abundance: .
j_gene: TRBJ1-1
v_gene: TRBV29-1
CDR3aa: SLRTGGNTEAF

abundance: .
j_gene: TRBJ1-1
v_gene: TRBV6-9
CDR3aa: ASTGTGGGVDTEAF

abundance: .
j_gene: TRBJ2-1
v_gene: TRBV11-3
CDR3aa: ASSRTTAGNNEQF

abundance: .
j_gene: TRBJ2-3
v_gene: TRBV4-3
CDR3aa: ASSQEGGGSGGPPDTQY

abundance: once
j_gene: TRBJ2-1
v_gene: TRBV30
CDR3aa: AWSVQSLGREDF

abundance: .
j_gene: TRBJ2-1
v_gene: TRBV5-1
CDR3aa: ASSSRLASSYNEQF

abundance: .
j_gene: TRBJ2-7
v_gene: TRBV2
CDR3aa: ASSGVGDYEQY

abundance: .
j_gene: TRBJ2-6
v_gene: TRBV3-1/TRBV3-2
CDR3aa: ASSQDRSGANVLT

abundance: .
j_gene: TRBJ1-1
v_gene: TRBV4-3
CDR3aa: ASSQDLGAKAF

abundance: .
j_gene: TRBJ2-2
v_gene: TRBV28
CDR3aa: ASSWEGELF

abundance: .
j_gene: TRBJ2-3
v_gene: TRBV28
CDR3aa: ASSLEIRQGTQY

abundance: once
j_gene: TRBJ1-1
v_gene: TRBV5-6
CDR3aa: ASSLYWNTEAF

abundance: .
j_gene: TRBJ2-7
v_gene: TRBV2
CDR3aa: ASSGSRARGEQY

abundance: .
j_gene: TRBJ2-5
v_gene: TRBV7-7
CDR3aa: ASSRGQGVQETQY

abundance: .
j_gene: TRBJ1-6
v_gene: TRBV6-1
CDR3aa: ASSEGRGGGGYNSPLH

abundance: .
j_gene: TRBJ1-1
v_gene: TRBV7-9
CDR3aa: ASRGQGEAF

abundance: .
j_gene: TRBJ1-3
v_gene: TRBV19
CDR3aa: ASSSYRVFSGNTIY

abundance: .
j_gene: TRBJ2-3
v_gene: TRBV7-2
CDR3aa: ASSSGLRTDTQY

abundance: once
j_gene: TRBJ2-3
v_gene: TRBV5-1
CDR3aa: ASSLDPAGGTDTQY

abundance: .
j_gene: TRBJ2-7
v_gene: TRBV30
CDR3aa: AWSDGFRGSSYEQY

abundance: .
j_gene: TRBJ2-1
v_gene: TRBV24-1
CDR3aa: ATSDIPPGLARSSYNEQF

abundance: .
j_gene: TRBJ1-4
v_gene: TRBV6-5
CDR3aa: ASRTRGAGEKLF

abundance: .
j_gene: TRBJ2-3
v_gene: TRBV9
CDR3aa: ASTASGNTDTQY

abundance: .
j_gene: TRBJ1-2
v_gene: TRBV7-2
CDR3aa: ASSATGLAGYT

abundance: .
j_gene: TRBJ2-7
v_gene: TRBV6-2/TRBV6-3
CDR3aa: ASSSIRTGMSYEQY